Below, 28 T cell receptor beta chains from the same sample are listed, as sequenced in a study of PD-L1 blockade in urothelial cancer. Assay used: immunoSEQ multiplex PCR; TCRdb lists only in-frame clones, some missing. Of tens of thousands of clones in the sample, roughly 78% were seen once. The specimen was PBMCs, collected around atezolizumab (anti-PD-L1) treatment. Receptors were obtained from a man between 65 and 85 years old with urothelial cancer.

As DNA, the CDR3 is TGTGCCAGCAGTTCATCGGGGGTCTCTGGAAACACCATATATTTT. Translated, it gives CASSSSGVSGNTIYF. This chain links TRBV9 with TRBJ1-3, with D possibly matching TRBD1 (5 bases). The germline V and J ends were trimmed by 5 bases and 0 bases, with 12 bases remaining between them. The germline CDR1 and CDR2 sequences are SGDLS and YYNGEE. The CDR3 contains 15 residues.

The chain carries TRBV27 and TRBJ2-7, with D perhaps matching TRBD1 (5 bases). Germline CDR1 and CDR2: MNHEY and SMNVEV (reference sequence). This CDR3 contains 13 residues. The V and J ends lost 1 base and 3 bases respectively, with 7 bases between them. CDR3 nucleotide sequence: TGTGCCAGCAGTTTATTTCAGGGCTACGAGCAGTACTTC. As protein: CASSLFQGYEQYF.

The chain joins TRBV9 to TRBJ1-3; possibly TRBD1 for D (6 bases). Germline CDR1 SGDLS, CDR2 YYNGEE. The CDR3 covers 16 residues. V was pared by 0 bases and J by 1 base, with 11 bases between. CDR3 in amino acids: CASSVDTGQSGNTIYF. CDR3 nucleotide sequence: TGTGCCAGCAGCGTAGATACAGGGCAGTCTGGAAACACCATATATTTT. The full variable domain, in which reference TRBV9 and TRBJ1-3 provide the parts outside the CDR3, is DSGVTQTPKHLITATGQRVTLRCSPRSGDLSVYWYQQSLDQGLQFLIQYYNGEERAKGNILERFSAQQFPDLHSELNLSSLELGDSALYFCASSVDTGQSGNTIYFGEGSWLTVV.

The rearrangement uses TRBV28 and TRBJ1-1; TRBD1 aligns across 9 bases. With 3 bases clipped from V and 10 bases from J, the junction kept 3 bases outside the gene matches. This CDR3 has 12 residues. Germline V lookup: CDR1 MDHEN, CDR2 SYDVKM. In DNA form, the CDR3 reads TGTGCCAGCAGTTTGGGGACAGGGCGAGCTTTCTTT. Its protein product is CASSLGTGRAFF. The variable domain in full, with the rest retrieved from reference TRBV28 and TRBJ1-1, is DVKVTQSSRYLVKRTGEKVFLECVQDMDHENMFWYRQDPGLGLRLIYFSYDVKMKEKGDIPEGYSVSREKKERFSLILESASTNQTSMYLCASSLGTGRAFFGQGTRLTVV.

Concerning this clone itself: Other DNA sequences within the sample encode an identical CDR3. This chain links TRBV7-8 with TRBJ1-5; D remains ambiguous. Germline values: CDR1 SGHVS, CDR2 FQNEAQ. The CDR3 runs 14 residues. Trimming took off 1 base at V and 2 bases at J, with 6 bases between the two ends. CDR3 DNA sequence: TGTGCCAGCAGCTTAGGACGGGGCAATCAGCCCCAGCATTTT. Its translation is CASSLGRGNQPQHF.

This chain connects TRBV19 to TRBJ2-7; the match to TRBD1 covers 9 bases. CDR1 LNHDA and CDR2 SQIVND come from the germline V gene (reference sequence). This CDR3 region has 17 residues. Trimming took 1 base from V and 5 from J; bases not matched to a gene: 12. The CDR3 spells CASSIGRDRAVAHEQYF. The DNA for the CDR3 is TGTGCCAGTAGTATAGGGCGGGACAGGGCGGTTGCCCACGAGCAGTACTTC.

The count of this clone is one. In DNA, the CDR3 is TGTGCCAGCAGTTTCGGGGAAAAACTGTTTTTT. Protein: CASSFGEKLFF. V and J are TRBV28 and TRBJ1-4; D is unclear. V dropped 3 bases and J dropped 8 bases, with 4 bases sitting between them. The germline V gene encodes CDR1 MDHEN and CDR2 SYDVKM. The CDR3 is 11 amino acids.

CDR3 DNA sequence: TGTGCCAGCAGTAGGACAGGGAGTGAACATGAAGCTTTCTTT. Protein product: CASSRTGSEHEAFF. The V gene is TRBV6-5, the J gene TRBJ1-1; 8 bases are a match to TRBD1. The CDR3 is 14 amino acids. In germline, CDR1 is MNHEY, CDR2 SVGAGI. V lost 5 bases to trimming and J lost 7 bases; unmatched junction nucleotides: 9.

On this clone: Mismatch with germline at one junction end may stem from a read error. The CDR3 DNA follows: TGCGCCAGCAGCCTGGGGACAGGGGGCGAAGAAACCCAGTACTTC. Amino acids: CASSLGTGGEETQYF. The V and J genes are TRBV5-1 and TRBJ2-5; TRBD1 matches at 12 bases. Germline lookup yields CDR1 SGHRS and CDR2 YFSETQ. This CDR3 is built from 15 residues.

The rearrangement links TRBV30 to TRBJ2-7; 7 bases line up with TRBD1. This CDR3 is 12 amino acids long. The V and J ends lost 4 bases and 4 bases, in that order; junction bases with no gene match: 4. Germline CDR1 GTSNPN, CDR2 SVGIG (reference sequence). The CDR3 DNA follows: TGTGCCTGGACAGACAGGGATTACGAGCAGTACTTC. Translated: CAWTDRDYEQYF.

The V and J genes are TRBV19 and TRBJ2-2; D not resolved. Trimming stripped 10 bases from V and 5 bases from J, with 8 bases between. The CDR3 is 11 residues long. CDR1 and CDR2 (germline): LNHDA, SQIVND (reference sequence). The CDR3 is CATHETGELFF. As DNA, the CDR3 is TGTGCCACACACGAAACCGGGGAGCTGTTTTTT.

J is TRBJ1-1 and V is TRBV27; 7 positions agree with TRBD1. This CDR3 spans 14 amino acids. Germline lookup yields CDR1 MNHEY and CDR2 SMNVEV (reference sequence). Germline trimming cut 0 bases from V and 9 bases from J; bases unmatched to any gene: 7. The CDR3 coding sequence is TGTGCCAGCAGTTTATCAGGTCTAAGGGGGCAAGCTTTCTTT. Protein sequence: CASSLSGLRGQAFF.

The chain uses TRBV5-1 and TRBJ2-5, with D perhaps matching TRBD1 (6 bases). CDR1 SGHRS and CDR2 YFSETQ come from the germline V gene. Between the trimmed V and J ends, which lost 0 bases and 4 bases, there was a span of 16 bases. CDR3 length: 16 residues. CDR3 in DNA: TGCGCCAGCAGCTTGGTAGCCCACAGGGTTCCAGAGACCCAGTACTTC. Translated: CASSLVAHRVPETQYF.

The chain carries TRBV6-5 and TRBJ2-7; TRBD1 is a possible D gene (6 bases). The CDR3 extends over 14 amino acids. The V gene's germline CDR1 is MNHEY and CDR2 SVGAGI. The V and J ends lost 4 bases and 4 bases respectively, with 14 bases between them. The CDR3 DNA sequence: TGTGCCAGCAGTTTGGGAAGAGGGGGTTACGAGCAGTACTTC. Its protein is CASSLGRGGYEQYF.

This sequence joins TRBV2 and TRBJ1-5, with 8 nucleotides matching TRBD1. Losses at the gene ends were 4 bases for V and 6 bases for J; bases not matched to a gene: 2. The CDR3 spans 13 residues. Germline V gives CDR1 SNHLY, CDR2 FYNNEI. This chain's CDR3 is CASSVDRGQPQHF. The CDR3 region has the DNA TGTGCCAGCAGTGTCGACAGGGGTCAGCCCCAGCATTTT.

This rearrangement joins TRBV7-9 to TRBJ2-7, with 9 bases that match TRBD2. CDR1 SEHNR and CDR2 FQNEAQ come from the germline V gene (reference sequence). This CDR3 has 15 amino acids. After removal of 1 base from V and 5 bases from J, the junction contained 6 bases not matched to a gene. The CDR3 loop reads CASSLGGLASDEQYF. CDR3 nucleotide sequence: TGTGCCAGCAGCTTAGGTGGACTAGCGAGTGACGAGCAGTACTTC.

This chain uses TRBV5-1 with TRBJ2-3, with unresolved D. V was clipped by 1 base and J by 6 bases, with 6 bases between them. The CDR3 covers 12 residues. CDR1 is SGHRS, CDR2 YFSETQ, per germline. The CDR3 DNA is TGCGCCAGCAGCTTGAACACGGATACGCAGTATTTT. It codes for CASSLNTDTQYF.

The chain employs TRBV6-1 and TRBJ1-2, with D unresolved. Germline loops: CDR1 MNHNS, CDR2 SASEGT. The CDR3 runs 15 residues. The DNA of the CDR3 is TGTGTCAGTCTGCAAGGAGGGATCGGGGTCGGTGGCTACACCTTC. Protein sequence: CVSLQGGIGVGGYTF.

The chain combines TRBV7-3 with TRBJ2-3; 7 positions match TRBD1. Germline-derived CDR1 and CDR2 are SGHTA and FQGTGA. With 4 bases clipped from V and 5 bases from J, the junction kept 15 bases outside the gene matches. The CDR3 is 17 amino acids. Here the CDR3 DNA reads TGTGCCAGCAGCTCCCAAGCGACAGGGATTCAAGGAGATACGCAGTATTTT. Translating gives CASSSQATGIQGDTQYF. Drawing the rest from reference TRBV7-3 and TRBJ2-3, the complete variable domain is GAGVSQTPSNKVTEKGKYVELRCDPISGHTALYWYRQSLGQGPEFLIYFQGTGAADDSGLPNDRFFAVRPEGSVSTLKIQRTERGDSAVYLCASSSQATGIQGDTQYFGPGTRLTVL.

The chain couples TRBV5-8 to TRBJ1-2; possibly TRBD1 for D (5 bases). The CDR3 contains 13 residues. In germline, CDR1 is SGHTS, CDR2 YDEGEE. V lost 5 bases and J lost 4, with 12 bases in between. CDR3: CASSRDSSYGYTF. DNA for the CDR3: TGTGCCAGCAGTCGCGACAGTTCCTATGGCTACACCTTC.

The J gene is TRBJ1-3, the V gene TRBV18; 7 nucleotides match TRBD1. Germline V CDR1 and CDR2: KGHSH, LQKENI. The CDR3 is 16 amino acids. V was pared by 3 bases and J by 0 bases, with 5 bases of the junction left unmatched. CDR3 coding DNA: TGTGCCAGCTCACCCGGACAGGTTATCTCTGGAAACACCATATATTTT. It yields the protein CASSPGQVISGNTIYF.

Concerning this clone: One end of the junction fails to match germline, which may point to a read error. V usage is TRBV5-1 and J usage is TRBJ1-6; D is perhaps TRBD1 (6 bases). The CDR3 consists of 15 residues. Germline CDR1 SGHRS, CDR2 YFSETQ. CDR3 DNA: TGCGCCAGCAGTTTGGAGGGGGGGGTAAGTGCACCCCTCCACTTT. The encoded protein is CASSLEGGVSAPLHF.

The gene calls are TRBV7-2 and TRBJ2-3, with D uncertain. CDR1 SGHTA and CDR2 FQGNSA come from the germline V gene. CDR3 length: 11 amino acids. V lost 5 bases and J lost 7, with 7 bases in between. Written as DNA, the CDR3 is TGTGCCAGCAGCCCCCAAAATACGCAGTATTTT. Translating it yields CASSPQNTQYF.

The chain recombines TRBV19 with TRBJ2-3, with D perhaps matching TRBD2 (6 bases). Germline loops: CDR1 LNHDA, CDR2 SQIVND (reference sequence). The CDR3 has 16 amino acids. V gave up 5 bases and J gave up 2 bases, with 17 bases separating them. The CDR3 nucleotides read TGTGCCAGTAGTGCGTCTCCGAGCGGGTACACAGATACGCAGTATTTT. Amino acids: CASSASPSGYTDTQYF.

CDR3 nucleotide sequence: TGTGCCAGCAGCGGAGAGCGGGACCTCAAATCCTACAATGAGCAGTTCTTC. It specifies CASSGERDLKSYNEQFF. The rearrangement uses TRBV5-4 and TRBJ2-1; the match to TRBD2 covers 7 bases. The CDR3 runs 17 residues. Germline lookup yields CDR1 SGHNT and CDR2 YYREEE (reference sequence). V shed 4 bases, J shed 1 base, and the junction held 11 bases outside the gene matches.

The chain recombines TRBV7-9 with TRBJ1-1; TRBD1 might be the D (5 bases). Germline lookup yields CDR1 SEHNR and CDR2 FQNEAQ (reference sequence). The CDR3 is 12 residues long. Trimming stripped 4 bases from V and 7 bases from J, with 10 bases between. CDR3 loop: CASSSGEGEAFF. The CDR3 DNA reads as TGTGCCAGCAGCTCGGGGGAAGGTGAAGCTTTCTTT.

This clone was found once. The chain is built from TRBV19 and TRBJ2-2, with 7 bases identical to TRBD1. Germline V CDR1 and CDR2: LNHDA, SQIVND (reference sequence). V lost 11 bases, J lost 0 bases, and 15 bases stayed unmatched. The CDR3 length is 17 residues. CDR3 in DNA: TGTGCCGAGGTGGGACAGAGCCGAAACCCGAACACCGGGGAGCTGTTTTTT. Its translation is CAEVGQSRNPNTGELFF. The full variable domain, with the rest looked up from reference TRBV19 and TRBJ2-2, is DGGITQSPKYLFRKEGQNVTLSCEQNLNHDAMYWYRQDPGQGLRLIYYSQIVNDFQKGDIAEGYSVSREKKESFPLTVTSAQKNPTAFYLCAEVGQSRNPNTGELFFGEGSRLTVL.

The V call is TRBV5-1, the J call TRBJ2-3, with 8 bases fitting TRBD2. The V segment lost 0 bases and the J segment 5 bases; nucleotides outside the gene matches: 5. Germline-derived CDR1 and CDR2 are SGHRS and YFSETQ. The CDR3 loop spans 15 amino acids. Here the CDR3 DNA reads TGCGCCAGCAGCTTGGAAGTTGCGGGGGGAGATACGCAGTATTTT. It encodes CASSLEVAGGDTQYF.